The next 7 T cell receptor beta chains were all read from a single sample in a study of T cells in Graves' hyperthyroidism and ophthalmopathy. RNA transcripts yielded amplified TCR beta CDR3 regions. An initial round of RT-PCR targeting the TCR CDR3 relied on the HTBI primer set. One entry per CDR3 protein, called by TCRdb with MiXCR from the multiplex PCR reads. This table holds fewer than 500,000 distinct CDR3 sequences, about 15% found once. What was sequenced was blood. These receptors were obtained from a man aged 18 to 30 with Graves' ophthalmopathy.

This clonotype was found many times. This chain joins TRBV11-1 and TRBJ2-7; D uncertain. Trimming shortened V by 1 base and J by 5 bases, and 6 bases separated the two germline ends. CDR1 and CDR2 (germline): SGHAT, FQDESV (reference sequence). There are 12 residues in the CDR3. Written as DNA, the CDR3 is TGTGCCAGCAGCTTAGGGTTCGACGAGCAGTACTTC. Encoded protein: CASSLGFDEQYF.

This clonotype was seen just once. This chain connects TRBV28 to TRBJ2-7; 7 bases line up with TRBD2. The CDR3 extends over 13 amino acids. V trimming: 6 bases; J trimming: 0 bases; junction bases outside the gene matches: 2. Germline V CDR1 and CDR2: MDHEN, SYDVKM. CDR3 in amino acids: CASRRTSSYEQYF. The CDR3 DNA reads TGTGCCAGCAGGAGGACTAGCTCCTACGAGCAGTACTTC.

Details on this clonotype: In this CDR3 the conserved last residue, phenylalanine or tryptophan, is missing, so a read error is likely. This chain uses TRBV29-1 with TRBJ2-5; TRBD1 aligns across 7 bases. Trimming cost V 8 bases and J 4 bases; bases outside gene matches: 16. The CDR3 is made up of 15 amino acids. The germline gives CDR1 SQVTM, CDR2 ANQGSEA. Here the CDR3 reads CSTEGRGPVGETQYS. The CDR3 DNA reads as TGCAGCACCGAGGGTAGGGGGCCGGTGGGAGAGACCCAGTACTCC.

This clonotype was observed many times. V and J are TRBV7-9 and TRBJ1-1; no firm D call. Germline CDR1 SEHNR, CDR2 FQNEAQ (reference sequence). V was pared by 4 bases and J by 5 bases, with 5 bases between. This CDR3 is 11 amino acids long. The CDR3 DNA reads TGTGCCAGCAGCTCGGAGACTGAAGCTTTCTTT. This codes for CASSSETEAFF.

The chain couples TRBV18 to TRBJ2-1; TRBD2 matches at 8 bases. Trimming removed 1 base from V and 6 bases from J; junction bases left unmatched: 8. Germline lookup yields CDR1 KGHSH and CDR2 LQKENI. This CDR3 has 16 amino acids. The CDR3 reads CASSPLKAGGGNEQFF. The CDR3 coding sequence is TGTGCCAGCTCACCACTGAAGGCGGGAGGCGGCAATGAGCAGTTCTTC. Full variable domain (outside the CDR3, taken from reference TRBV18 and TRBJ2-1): NAGVMQNPRHLVRRRGQEARLRCSPMKGHSHVYWYRQLPEEGLKFMVYLQKENIIDESGMPKERFSAEFPKEGPSILRIQQVVRGDSAAYFCASSPLKAGGGNEQFFGPGTRLTVL.

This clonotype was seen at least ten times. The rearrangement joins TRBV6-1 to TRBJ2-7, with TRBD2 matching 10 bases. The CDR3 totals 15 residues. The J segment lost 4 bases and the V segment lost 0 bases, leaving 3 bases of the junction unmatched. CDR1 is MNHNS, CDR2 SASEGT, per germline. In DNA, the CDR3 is TGTGCCAGCAGTGAAGCGGGACTAGCGATTTACGAGCAGTACTTC. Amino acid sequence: CASSEAGLAIYEQYF.

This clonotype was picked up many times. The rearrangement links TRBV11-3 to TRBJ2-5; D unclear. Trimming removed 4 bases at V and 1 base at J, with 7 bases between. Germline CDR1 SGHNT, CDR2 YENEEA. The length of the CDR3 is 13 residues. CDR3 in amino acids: CASSYGSQETQYF. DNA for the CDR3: TGTGCCAGCAGCTATGGCAGCCAAGAGACCCAGTACTTC.